The 8 T cell receptor beta chains presented below share a single source sample, sequenced in a study of T-cell reconstitution after alpha-beta-depleted transplantation in children listed by TCRdb under 2016. Library preparation used PCR. Sequenced on an Illumina HiSeq 2500. TCR libraries were prepared with molecular barcoding, using unique molecular identifiers to normalize TCRbeta repertoire quantification. TCRdb reworked the public reads: Q25 trimming with fastp, MiXCR clone assembly, productive beta chains retained. Entries that share a CDR3 protein sequence are merged under the most common genes and DNA. Counted in this sample were some 500,000 distinct CDR3 sequences; around 18% of them appeared once. Around 3.3% of the sample lies in the top ten. The input for sequencing was PBMCs from the stem cell graft donor, taken from the stem cell graft. These receptors came from a human donor who donated a stem cell graft to a child with acute lymphoblastic leukemia.

This chain uses TRBV5-1 with TRBJ2-7; 9 nucleotides agree with TRBD1. In germline, CDR1 is SGHRS, CDR2 YFSETQ. The J segment lost 3 bases and the V segment lost 0 bases, leaving 4 bases of the junction unmatched. The CDR3 runs 15 residues. CDR3 coding DNA: TGCGCCAGCAGCTTGGGGGACAGGGATCGCTACGAGCAGTACTTC. This gives the protein CASSLGDRDRYEQYF.

This clonotype was picked up many times. The chain has TRBV12-3 or TRBV12-4 and TRBJ1-1, with D possibly matching TRBD1 (5 bases). V dropped 2 bases and J dropped 5 bases, with 15 bases sitting between them. The CDR3 loop spans 15 amino acids. The CDR3 is CASSLSQGGWTEAFF. In DNA form, the CDR3 reads TGTGCCAGCAGTTTATCCCAGGGAGGGTGGACTGAAGCTTTCTTT.

The chain carries TRBV18 and TRBJ1-1; no clear D. Germline assignment: CDR1 KGHSH and CDR2 LQKENI. The CDR3 is made up of 16 amino acids. Trimming shortened V by 3 bases and J by 0 bases, and 14 bases separated the two germline ends. CDR3 nucleotides: TGTGCCAGCTCACCTTCCTCGACAAATATGAACACTGAAGCTTTCTTT. Translating gives CASSPSSTNMNTEAFF.

The rearrangement links TRBV18 to TRBJ2-5; 13 bases align to TRBD2. The J segment lost 5 bases and the V segment lost 2 bases, leaving 8 bases of the junction unmatched. CDR1 and CDR2 (germline): KGHSH, LQKENI. This CDR3 has 17 amino acids. The chain's CDR3 is CASSPLGTSGTGETQYF. The CDR3 DNA reads as TGTGCCAGCTCACCATTGGGGACTAGCGGGACCGGGGAGACCCAGTACTTC.

This chain links TRBV20-1 with TRBJ2-1; no clear D gene. The CDR3 covers 12 residues. The V end was cut by 6 bases, the J end by 9 bases, with 15 bases between. CDR1 is DFQATT, CDR2 SNEGSKA, per germline (reference sequence). CDR3 in DNA: TGCAGTGCCGCGTCGGGTGACGCTGAGCAGTTCTTC. Its protein is CSAASGDAEQFF.

The chain joins TRBV12-3 or TRBV12-4 to TRBJ2-1; TRBD2 aligns across 12 bases. This CDR3 spans 19 amino acids. Unmatched junction bases numbered 18, after V lost 4 bases and J lost 8 bases. CDR3 bases: TGTGCCAGCAGTTCAGATATAGTGACTAGCGGGAGAGTAAGGTATGAGCAGTTCTTC. This translates into CASSSDIVTSGRVRYEQFF.

The chain has TRBV19 and TRBJ2-7, with unresolved D. CDR1 and CDR2 (germline): LNHDA, SQIVND (reference sequence). The CDR3 runs 14 residues. The V and J ends lost 1 base and 2 bases respectively, with 9 bases between them. The chain's CDR3 is CASSIGLGTYEQYF. The CDR3 DNA reads TGTGCCAGTAGTATAGGCCTGGGGACCTACGAGCAGTACTTC.

This clonotype was seen more than once but under ten times. CDR3 sequence: CASSKGQYF. The CDR3 region has the DNA TGTGCCAGCAGCAAGGGGCAGTACTTC. This chain connects TRBV21-1 to TRBJ2-7. TRBV21-1 is given as a pseudogene. The CDR3 is 9 amino acids.